This T cell receptor (beta chain) comes out of a study of blood T cell repertoires in COVID-19. Study-wide background: Both acute and convalescent COVID-19 samples were obtained from the United States, Italy and Spain. From T cells, B-cell-depleted T cells, or PBMCs came the material, which was cDNA or gDNA.

Trimming removed 5 bases at V and 4 bases at J, with 14 bases between. CDR1 and CDR2 (germline): MDHEN, SYDVKM. The CDR3 has 14 residues. Original methodology: Estimation of nucleated cell counts was performed using reference gene primer amplification. Profiled with immunoSEQ multiplex PCR; TCRdb holds only in-frame clones, not every one. That table furnishes V, J and clone size, whereas the DNA furnished D and trimming. The table has 88,000 or so clones, about four fifths seen once. Sample: peripheral blood. This sequence joins TRBV28 and TRBJ1-1, with D possibly TRBD1 on 5 matching bases. This sequence was found in a human donor in a cohort sampled during active COVID-19. CDR3 DNA: TGTGCCAGCAGTCCCCCAGGGTTGGGCACTGAAGCTTTCTTT. Translation gives CASSPPGLGTEAFF.